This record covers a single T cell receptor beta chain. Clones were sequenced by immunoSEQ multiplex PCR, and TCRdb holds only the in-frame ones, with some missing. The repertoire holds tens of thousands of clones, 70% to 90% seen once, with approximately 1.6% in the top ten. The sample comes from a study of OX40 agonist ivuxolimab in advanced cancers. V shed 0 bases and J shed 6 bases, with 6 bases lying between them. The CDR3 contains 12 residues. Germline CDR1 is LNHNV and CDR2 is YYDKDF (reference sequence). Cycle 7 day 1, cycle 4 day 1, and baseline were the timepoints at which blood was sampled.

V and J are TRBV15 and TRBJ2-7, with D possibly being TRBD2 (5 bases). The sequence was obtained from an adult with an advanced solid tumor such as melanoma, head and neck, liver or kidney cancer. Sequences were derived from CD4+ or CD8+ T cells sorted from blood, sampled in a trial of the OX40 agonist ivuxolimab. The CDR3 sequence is CATSRDGGEQYF. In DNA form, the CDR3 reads TGTGCCACCAGCAGAGATGGAGGCGAGCAGTACTTC. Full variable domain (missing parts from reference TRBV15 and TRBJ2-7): DAMVIQNPRYQVTQFGKPVTLSCSQTLNHNVMYWYQQKSSQAPKLLFHYYDKDFNNEADTPDNFQSRRPNTSFCFLDIRSPGLGDTAMYLCATSRDGGEQYFGPGTRLTVT.